The entry below gives a single T cell receptor beta chain sequence along with its context. There are 10 residues in the CDR3. Germline assignment: CDR1 DFQATT and CDR2 SNEGSKA (reference sequence). Trimming stripped 6 bases from V and 8 bases from J, with 10 bases between. Using immunoSEQ multiplex PCR, the repertoire was profiled, and TCRdb retains in-frame clones only, with some absent. The table lists 200,000 to 250,000 clones, over 75% of them singletons. This sample stems from a study of blood T cell repertoires in COVID-19. The receptor comes from a human donor in a cohort sampled during active COVID-19. Sequencing used peripheral blood. The rearrangement links TRBV20-1 to TRBJ1-2, with D unclear. The CDR3 is CSAAGRGYTF. CDR3 nucleotides: TGCAGTGCCGCGGGTCGGGGCTACACCTTC.